The next 29 T cell receptor beta chains were all read from a single sample in a study of blood T cell repertoires in COVID-19. Using immunoSEQ multiplex PCR, the repertoire was profiled, and TCRdb retains in-frame clones only, with some absent. The sample records 260,000 or so clones, approximately 87% being singletons. The material sequenced was peripheral blood. All receptors come from a human donor in a cohort sampled during active COVID-19.

The chain is built from TRBV19 and TRBJ2-5, with D perhaps TRBD1 (6 bases). CDR1 and CDR2 from the germline V gene are LNHDA and SQIVND (reference sequence). Trimming shortened V by 6 bases and J by 4 bases, and 12 bases separated the two germline ends. CDR3 length: 13 residues. Here the CDR3 reads CASSPGARETQYF. CDR3 nucleotide sequence: TGTGCCAGTAGCCCAGGGGCTCGAGAGACCCAGTACTTC.

This clone was seen a single time. V and J are TRBV10-1 and TRBJ2-2, with a possible D match to TRBD2 (5 bases). The germline V and J ends were trimmed by 3 bases and 3 bases, with 11 bases remaining between them. Germline V CDR1 and CDR2: WNHNN, SYGVQD (reference sequence). The CDR3 is 15 amino acids. CDR3 sequence: CASSDSSSYTGELFF. The DNA of the CDR3 is TGCGCCAGCAGTGATTCTAGCTCCTACACCGGGGAGCTGTTTTTT.

V is TRBV7-2 and J is TRBJ1-1, with D possibly being TRBD1 (6 bases). The length of the CDR3 is 15 residues. Germline CDR1 and CDR2: SGHTA and FQGNSA. Trimming left V 1 base short and J 1 base short, with 10 bases between. The CDR3 region has the DNA TGTGCCAGCAGCTTAGAGGGACAAAGGAACACTGAAGCTTTCTTT. This sequence encodes CASSLEGQRNTEAFF.

A single count supports this clone. This chain uses TRBV5-4 with TRBJ2-7; 8 positions agree with TRBD1. CDR1 and CDR2 from the germline V gene are SGHNT and YYREEE (reference sequence). V lost 5 bases and J lost 5; bases outside the gene matches: 6. The CDR3 loop spans 13 amino acids. This chain's CDR3 is CASRRTGRDEQYF. The CDR3 nucleotides read TGTGCCAGCAGGAGGACAGGGCGCGACGAGCAGTACTTC.

This clone came up once. The rearrangement links TRBV29-1 to TRBJ1-4, with D tentatively TRBD1 (5 bases). Deletions cut 3 bases from V and 4 bases from J, with 12 bases between. The germline CDR1 and CDR2 sequences are SQVTM and ANQGSEA. CDR3 length equals 14 residues. The CDR3 reads CSVDRGRGNEKLFF. DNA of the CDR3: TGCAGCGTTGATCGAGGGAGGGGTAATGAAAAACTGTTTTTT.

The rearrangement uses TRBV10-3 and TRBJ2-3; 7 nucleotides match TRBD1. The V gene end was trimmed by 2 bases and the J gene end by 2 bases; junction bases not matched to a gene: 4. Germline V gives CDR1 ENHRY, CDR2 SYGVKD. The CDR3 totals 15 residues. The CDR3: CAISERDRHTDTQYF. The CDR3 region has the DNA TGTGCCATCAGTGAGCGGGACAGACACACAGATACGCAGTATTTT.

The V call is TRBV5-1, the J call TRBJ1-4; D possibly corresponds to TRBD1 (6 bases). V was clipped by 4 bases and J by 0 bases, with 13 bases between them. This CDR3 region has 16 residues. The germline V gene encodes CDR1 SGHRS and CDR2 YFSETQ. CDR3 protein: CASSVLRGATNEKLFF. As DNA, the CDR3 is TGCGCCAGCAGCGTCCTCAGGGGTGCAACTAATGAAAAACTGTTTTTT.

V is TRBV19 and J is TRBJ2-1; the D is unclear. From germline, CDR1 is LNHDA and CDR2 SQIVND (reference sequence). This CDR3 region has 15 residues. Trimming shortened V by 3 bases and J by 6 bases, and 15 bases separated the two germline ends. CDR3 protein: CASSMSSDTGNEQFF. Written as DNA, the CDR3 is TGTGCCAGTAGTATGTCTAGTGATACTGGCAATGAGCAGTTCTTC.

V is TRBV6-5 and J is TRBJ1-1, with D perhaps matching TRBD1 (6 bases). Germline values: CDR1 MNHEY, CDR2 SVGAGI. The CDR3 loop spans 14 amino acids. Deletions cut 0 bases from V and 6 bases from J, with 11 bases between. The CDR3 DNA sequence: TGTGCCAGCAGTTACTCACAGGGTTACTCTGAAGCTTTCTTT. This codes for CASSYSQGYSEAFF.

This chain's CDR3 is CASKRGAGDTQYF. The CDR3 region has the DNA TGTGCCAGCAAGCGGGGGGCCGGAGATACGCAGTATTTT. The genes are TRBV6-6 and TRBJ2-3; 9 nucleotides match TRBD2. Germline V gene sequence: CDR1 MNHNY, CDR2 SVGAGI (reference sequence). The CDR3 is made up of 13 amino acids. The J segment lost 5 bases and the V segment lost 7 bases, leaving 4 bases of the junction unmatched.

V is TRBV3-1 (or the pseudogene TRBV3-2) and J is TRBJ1-6, with D hard to call. Germline V gene data show CDR1 as LGHDT and CDR2 as YNNKEL (reference sequence). V dropped 4 bases and J dropped 5 bases, with 9 bases sitting between them. The CDR3 runs to 14 residues. CDR3 loop: CASSRGGNNSPLHF. The CDR3 region has the DNA TGTGCCAGCAGCCGGGGAGGGAATAATTCACCCCTCCACTTT.

This clone was detected only once. CDR3 region: CASSLLTGAGLGAKNIQYF. CDR3 in DNA: TGTGCCAGCAGTCTGCTGACAGGGGCGGGATTGGGAGCCAAAAACATTCAGTACTTC. The chain carries TRBV27 and TRBJ2-4; 8 bases map to TRBD1. Per germline, CDR1 MNHEY and CDR2 SMNVEV (reference sequence). This CDR3 has 19 residues. V lost 5 bases, J lost 0 bases, and 15 bases stayed unmatched.

V gene TRBV2 combines with J gene TRBJ2-1; 8 bases align to TRBD2. Trimming at V came to 10 bases and at J to 8 bases, leaving 4 bases not matched to a gene. Looked up from germline, CDR1 is SNHLY and CDR2 is FYNNEI. The CDR3 has 11 residues. CDR3 sequence reads: CATGGVDEQFF. The CDR3, as DNA: TGTGCCACCGGGGGGGTGGATGAGCAGTTCTTC.

The rearrangement links TRBV11-2 to TRBJ2-1; D might be TRBD1 (6 bases). The germline V and J ends were trimmed by 3 bases and 6 bases, with 15 bases remaining between them. CDR1 is SGHAT, CDR2 FQNNGV, per germline. The CDR3 totals 15 residues. CDR3 region: CASSLGASRANEQFF. CDR3 DNA: TGTGCCAGCAGCTTGGGGGCTAGTCGGGCCAATGAGCAGTTCTTC.

The gene calls are TRBV2 and TRBJ2-3; 10 positions agree with TRBD2. The trim removed 7 bases at V and 0 bases at J, leaving 4 bases unmatched. CDR1 SNHLY and CDR2 FYNNEI come from the germline V gene. The CDR3 covers 15 residues. The CDR3 reads CASNLAGASTDTQYF. The DNA for the CDR3 is TGTGCCAGCAATCTAGCGGGGGCTAGCACAGATACGCAGTATTTT. The full variable domain, in which reference TRBV2 and TRBJ2-3 provide the parts outside the CDR3, is EPEVTQTPSHQVTQMGQEVILRCVPISNHLYFYWYRQILGQKVEFLVSFYNNEISEKSEIFDDQFSVERPDGSNFTLKIRSTKLEDSAMYFCASNLAGASTDTQYFGPGTRLTVL.

V usage is TRBV19 and J usage is TRBJ2-7; the match to TRBD1 covers 9 bases. With 7 bases clipped from V and 2 bases from J, the junction kept 18 bases outside the gene matches. The CDR3 has 18 residues. Germline CDR1 is LNHDA and CDR2 is SQIVND (reference sequence). CDR3 region: CASTDPRRSTGGAYEQYF. Here the CDR3 DNA reads TGTGCCAGTACCGATCCACGCCGGTCGACAGGGGGGGCCTACGAGCAGTACTTC.

This clone was seen once. The chain uses TRBV11-1 and TRBJ2-7; TRBD2 matches at 12 bases. Germline CDR1 SGHAT, CDR2 FQDESV (reference sequence). The ends lost 5 bases at V and 4 bases at J; junction bases unmatched: 3. The CDR3 runs to 14 residues. This CDR3 reads CASSQTSGGYEQYF. The CDR3 DNA is TGTGCCAGCAGCCAGACTAGCGGGGGATACGAGCAGTACTTC.

The rearrangement links TRBV6-6 to TRBJ2-2, with 9 bases identical to TRBD1. The CDR3 has 16 amino acids. Per germline, CDR1 MNHNY and CDR2 SVGAGI (reference sequence). Trimming cost V 5 bases and J 7 bases; bases outside gene matches: 11. CDR3 protein: CASSTSTGGRVGELFF. The CDR3 nucleotides read TGTGCCAGCAGTACCTCCACAGGGGGCAGGGTCGGGGAGCTGTTTTTT.

The chain uses TRBV6-5 and TRBJ1-2; D might be TRBD1 (5 bases). V lost 4 bases to trimming and J lost 1 base, with 7 bases between them. The CDR3 extends over 13 amino acids. The germline gives CDR1 MNHEY, CDR2 SVGAGI. CDR3 loop: CASSSQGNYGYTF. Written as DNA, the CDR3 is TGTGCCAGCAGTTCGCAGGGTAACTATGGCTACACCTTC.

The chain combines TRBV6-6 with TRBJ1-1, with unresolved D. The CDR3 is 15 residues long. The germline CDR1 and CDR2 sequences are MNHNY and SVGAGI (reference sequence). V was shortened by 0 bases and J by 3 bases, with 11 bases between the two germline ends. CDR3 sequence (DNA): TGTGCCAGCAGTTACTCGGGGAGAAGGTACACTGAAGCTTTCTTT. Its translation: CASSYSGRRYTEAFF.

This rearrangement joins TRBV5-6 to TRBJ1-5; D gene uncertain. CDR1 is SGHDT and CDR2 is YYEEEE in the germline V gene. V was cut by 0 bases and J by 6 bases, with 13 bases left in between. The CDR3 runs 15 residues. The CDR3 spells CASSLGFSGFQPQHF. CDR3 bases: TGTGCCAGCAGCTTGGGGTTCTCGGGGTTTCAGCCCCAGCATTTT. The full variable domain, rest sourced from reference TRBV5-6 and TRBJ1-5, is DAGVTQSPTHLIKTRGQQVTLRCSPKSGHDTVSWYQQALGQGPQFIFQYYEEEERQRGNFPDRFSGHQFPNYSSELNVNALLLGDSALYLCASSLGFSGFQPQHFGDGTRLSIL.

The gene calls are TRBV11-3 and TRBJ2-7; 9 bases line up with TRBD1. In germline, CDR1 is SGHNT, CDR2 YENEEA. Trimming removed 5 bases from V and 6 bases from J; junction bases left unmatched: 5. The CDR3 totals 13 residues. CDR3 DNA: TGTGCCAGCAGCCCCGGGACAGGGAGCGAGCAGTACTTC. Translating gives CASSPGTGSEQYF.

This chain joins TRBV5-4 and TRBJ1-3; no reliable D call. V shed 4 bases and J shed 4 bases, with 9 bases lying between them. The CDR3 runs 13 residues. The V gene's germline CDR1 is SGHNT and CDR2 YYREEE (reference sequence). CDR3 amino acids: CASSLTTGNTIYF. Here the CDR3 DNA reads TGTGCCAGCAGCCTGACAACGGGAAACACCATATATTTT.

This rearrangement joins TRBV7-2 to TRBJ1-4; D uncertain. Germline V lookup: CDR1 SGHTA, CDR2 FQGNSA. The V end was cut by 3 bases, the J end by 8 bases, with 16 bases between. The length of the CDR3 is 15 residues. The CDR3 sequence is CASSFNSRVGEKLFF. In DNA, the CDR3 is TGTGCCAGCAGCTTTAACTCCCGGGTAGGAGAAAAACTGTTTTTT.

The J gene is TRBJ2-2, the V gene TRBV6-6; 10 bases map to TRBD2. Trimming at V came to 11 bases and at J to 7 bases, leaving 10 bases not matched to a gene. The CDR3 contains 14 residues. CDR1 is MNHNY, CDR2 SVGAGI, per germline (reference sequence). The CDR3 DNA reads as TGTGCCGGGGGGACTAGCGCGATGGGCGGGGAGCTGTTTTTT. The encoded protein is CAGGTSAMGGELFF.

CDR3 sequence (DNA): TGTGCCAGCTCACCCGGGACAGGGCATAGCGAGCAGTACTTC. It specifies CASSPGTGHSEQYF. The chain combines TRBV18 with TRBJ2-7; the match to TRBD1 covers 9 bases. CDR3 length: 14 amino acids. Germline CDR1 reads KGHSH; CDR2 reads LQKENI. Unmatched junction bases numbered 6, after V lost 3 bases and J lost 6 bases.

This chain links TRBV2 with TRBJ1-4, with D unresolved. V was clipped by 3 bases and J by 4 bases, with 12 bases between them. Germline lookup yields CDR1 SNHLY and CDR2 FYNNEI. CDR3 length: 15 residues. CDR3 DNA: TGTGCCAGCAGTGAGGTTCGCTCGAGTAATGAAAAACTGTTTTTT. Translating gives CASSEVRSSNEKLFF.

The chain links TRBV7-2 to TRBJ2-3; TRBD2 matches 13 bases. Per the germline V gene, CDR1 is SGHTA and CDR2 is FQGNSA. CDR3 length equals 19 residues. The trim removed 5 bases at V and 0 bases at J, leaving 11 bases unmatched. The CDR3, as DNA: TGTGCCAGCAGCCTCACCCGACTAGCGGGGGGAACTAGCACAGATACGCAGTATTTT. This encodes CASSLTRLAGGTSTDTQYF.

The V and J genes are TRBV2 and TRBJ2-5; TRBD2 agrees at 9 bases. This CDR3 spans 15 amino acids. Per the germline V gene, CDR1 is SNHLY and CDR2 is FYNNEI. V trimming: 8 bases; J trimming: 5 bases; junction bases outside the gene matches: 12. The CDR3 loop reads CASREAGGYPETQYF. The CDR3 coding sequence is TGTGCCAGCCGGGAAGCGGGGGGTTACCCTGAGACCCAGTACTTC.